This TCR beta chain came from a study of T cells in Graves' hyperthyroidism and ophthalmopathy. RNA transcripts yielded amplified TCR beta CDR3 regions. First-round RT-PCR targeting the TCR CDR3 was performed with the HTBI primer set. TCRdb independently ran MiXCR on the multiplex PCR reads; one entry per CDR3 protein. The sample lists hundreds of thousands of distinct CDR3 sequences; around 15% were seen once. This TCR came from a woman aged 45-65 years with Graves' ophthalmopathy. Sequenced sample: blood.

The CDR3 nucleotides read TGTGCCACCAGCAGAGATCGGGGTGACATGGGAAACACCATATATTTT. It specifies CATSRDRGDMGNTIYF. The chain combines TRBV15 with TRBJ1-3; no definite D call. The V gene lost 0 bases and the J gene lost 4 bases, with 13 bases spanning the gap. The CDR3 has 16 residues. Germline V gives CDR1 LNHNV, CDR2 YYDKDF (reference sequence).